The next 28 T cell receptor beta chains were all read from a single sample in a study of cytomegalovirus exposure and HLA in healthy donors. The PCR contained 60 Vbeta and 13 Jbeta primers. Sequenced by immunoSEQ multiplex PCR; TCRdb stores in-frame clones only, minus some. The table lists roughly 120,000 clones, approximately 70% of them singletons. Material for sequencing was PBMCs. These receptor sequences come from a woman in her thirties or forties in good health and CMV-seropositive.

The gene calls are TRBV25-1 and TRBJ1-2; 8 nucleotides line up with TRBD1. The CDR3 length is 13 residues. The V gene end was trimmed by 4 bases and the J gene end by 3 bases; junction bases not matched to a gene: 1. Per the germline V gene, CDR1 is MGHDK and CDR2 is SYGVNS. CDR3 residues: CASSVDRDYGYTF. As DNA, the CDR3 is TGTGCCAGCAGTGTGGACAGGGACTATGGCTACACCTTC.

The J gene is TRBJ2-5, the V gene TRBV4-1, with TRBD2 identical over 10 bases. The trim removed 0 bases at V and 6 bases at J, leaving 10 bases unmatched. The CDR3 is 17 residues long. Germline V lookup: CDR1 MGHRA, CDR2 YSYEKL. The CDR3 reads CASSQDSFSGRRQTQYF. The DNA of the CDR3 is TGCGCCAGCAGCCAAGATTCATTTAGCGGGAGGAGGCAGACCCAGTACTTC.

This chain joins TRBV4-2 and TRBJ2-2; TRBD2 is a possible D gene (5 bases). V was cut by 0 bases and J by 7 bases, with 6 bases left in between. The CDR3 is 13 amino acids. Germline lookup yields CDR1 LGHNA and CDR2 YNFKEQ. The CDR3 coding sequence is TGTGCCAGCAGCCAAGATGGAGGCGGGGAGCTGTTTTTT. It yields the protein CASSQDGGGELFF.

The rearrangement joins TRBV9 to TRBJ2-2; 10 nucleotides align to TRBD1. The CDR3 loop spans 16 amino acids. The V segment lost 3 bases and the J segment 3 bases; nucleotides outside the gene matches: 5. Per germline, CDR1 SGDLS and CDR2 YYNGEE. CDR3 protein: CASSAPGTGDTGELFF. Written as DNA, the CDR3 is TGTGCCAGCAGCGCCCCCGGGACAGGGGACACCGGGGAGCTGTTTTTT.

This clone was counted between two and nine times. V usage is TRBV30 and J usage is TRBJ2-3, with TRBD2 as a possible D gene (5 bases). Germline V gene sequence: CDR1 GTSNPN, CDR2 SVGIG (reference sequence). Between the trimmed V and J ends, which lost 0 bases and 2 bases, there was a span of 15 bases. The CDR3 is 16 amino acids. In DNA form, the CDR3 reads TGTGCCTGGAGTGTACGACCTGGGAGCTTCACAGATACGCAGTATTTT. Translated: CAWSVRPGSFTDTQYF. Full variable domain (remainder filled in from reference TRBV30 and TRBJ2-3): SQTIHQWPATLVQPVGSPLSLECTVEGTSNPNLYWYRQAAGRGLQLLFYSVGIGQISSEVPQNLSASRPQDRQFILSSKKLLLSDSGFYLCAWSVRPGSFTDTQYFGPGTRLTVL.

This chain uses TRBV19 with TRBJ2-3; 13 bases map to TRBD2. Germline V gene data show CDR1 as LNHDA and CDR2 as SQIVND (reference sequence). Trimming at V came to 8 bases and at J to 1 base, leaving 6 bases not matched to a gene. The CDR3 is 16 amino acids. CDR3 nucleotides: TGTGCCAGTCTGGGGACTAGCGGGGCCCGCACAGATACGCAGTATTTT. Translated: CASLGTSGARTDTQYF.

The chain joins TRBV4-3 to TRBJ1-1; TRBD1 matches at 8 bases. CDR1 and CDR2 (germline): LGHNA, YSLEER. The CDR3 contains 15 residues. The ends lost 2 bases at V and 1 base at J; junction bases unmatched: 3. CDR3 residues: CASSQMGTGNTEAFF. CDR3 coding DNA: TGCGCCAGCAGCCAAATGGGGACAGGGAACACTGAAGCTTTCTTT.

The rearrangement links TRBV28 to TRBJ1-5, with D possibly being TRBD1 (5 bases). Trimming removed 7 bases at V and 0 bases at J, with 28 bases between. CDR1 is MDHEN, CDR2 SYDVKM, per germline. The CDR3 totals 20 residues. CDR3 DNA: TGTGCCAGCATCCGCGGTGCCCCATGGCCAGGGATTTATAGCAATCAGCCCCAGCATTTT. It is translated as CASIRGAPWPGIYSNQPQHF.

The CDR3 sequence: CASSARDRGSDQPQHF. The CDR3 bases are TGTGCCAGTAGTGCTCGGGACAGGGGGTCGGATCAGCCCCAGCATTTT. The chain recombines TRBV19 with TRBJ1-5; 11 bases are a match to TRBD1. J was trimmed by 5 bases and V by 5 bases; bases with no gene match: 8. CDR3 length equals 16 residues. CDR1 and CDR2 from the germline V gene are LNHDA and SQIVND (reference sequence).

V usage is TRBV7-6 and J usage is TRBJ2-3; a possible D gene is TRBD2 (5 bases). The CDR3 is 16 amino acids. Germline V gives CDR1 SGHVS, CDR2 FNYEAQ. Trimming cost V 5 bases and J 5 bases, with 20 bases left between them. CDR3 protein: CASSPLIGPRGDTQYF. CDR3 DNA sequence: TGTGCCAGCAGCCCCCTAATTGGACCCCGGGGAGATACGCAGTATTTT. The whole variable domain, filled in from reference TRBV7-6 and TRBJ2-3, reads GAGVSQSPRYKVTKRGQDVALRCDPISGHVSLYWYRQALGQGPEFLTYFNYEAQQDKSGLPNDRFSAERPEGSISTLTIQRTEQRDSAMYRCASSPLIGPRGDTQYFGPGTRLTVL.

This clone turned up a few times. This sample also contains other DNA sequences that code for the same CDR3. This chain links TRBV7-9 with TRBJ2-1; D perhaps matches TRBD2 (5 bases). V lost 0 bases, J lost 9 bases, and 12 bases lay in between. CDR1 and CDR2 from the germline V gene are SEHNR and FQNEAQ (reference sequence). The CDR3 covers 14 residues. CDR3 in amino acids: CASSLADSLGEQFF. The DNA of the CDR3 is TGTGCCAGCAGCTTAGCGGACTCTTTGGGTGAGCAGTTCTTC.

The rearrangement links TRBV7-9 to TRBJ2-1; 7 bases are shared with TRBD2. Per the germline V gene, CDR1 is SEHNR and CDR2 is FQNEAQ (reference sequence). The CDR3 runs to 13 residues. The junction had 6 bases not matched to a gene; V was cut back by 5 bases and J by 8 bases. The CDR3 sequence: CASSPGLVYEQFF. CDR3 DNA sequence: TGTGCCAGCAGCCCCGGACTAGTTTATGAGCAGTTCTTC. Using reference TRBV7-9 and TRBJ2-1 for the parts outside the CDR3, the full variable domain is DTGVSQNPRHKITKRGQNVTFRCDPISEHNRLYWYRQTLGQGPEFLTYFQNEAQLEKSRLLSDRFSAERPKGSFSTLEIQRTEQGDSAMYLCASSPGLVYEQFFGPGTRLTVL.

This chain links TRBV13 with TRBJ2-3, with TRBD2 identical over 9 bases. The CDR3 has 16 amino acids. J was trimmed by 0 bases and V by 4 bases; bases with no gene match: 5. Germline V CDR1 and CDR2: PRHDT, FYEKMQ (reference sequence). The CDR3 sequence: CASSSGLASSTDTQYF. CDR3 DNA sequence: TGTGCCAGCAGCTCAGGACTAGCGTCTAGCACAGATACGCAGTATTTT.

This clone was found a few times. This chain connects TRBV6-5 to TRBJ2-1; TRBD2 matches at 10 bases. Unmatched junction bases numbered 5, after V lost 5 bases and J lost 7 bases. The CDR3 length is 14 residues. CDR1 is MNHEY and CDR2 is SVGAGI in the germline V gene. CDR3 sequence (DNA): TGTGCCAGCAGTCAGCGGGAGGGCTTGAATGAGCAGTTCTTC. This gives the protein CASSQREGLNEQFF.

This chain connects TRBV4-2 to TRBJ2-5; 11 nucleotides line up with TRBD2. This CDR3 spans 18 amino acids. Germline CDR1 reads LGHNA; CDR2 reads YNFKEQ. The J segment lost 5 bases and the V segment lost 4 bases, leaving 15 bases of the junction unmatched. Written as DNA, the CDR3 is TGTGCCAGCAGCCTAGGGCTAGCGGGAGGACGGGGTGGGGAGACCCAGTACTTC. Protein sequence: CASSLGLAGGRGGETQYF.

This chain uses TRBV19 with TRBJ2-7, with 8 positions matching TRBD1. The length of the CDR3 is 12 residues. The germline CDR1 and CDR2 sequences are LNHDA and SQIVND (reference sequence). V trimming: 7 bases; J trimming: 3 bases; junction bases outside the gene matches: 2. CDR3 sequence reads: CASTGQGYEQYF. The CDR3 coding sequence is TGTGCCAGTACCGGACAGGGCTACGAGCAGTACTTC.

The rearrangement joins TRBV6-5 to TRBJ1-2, with D possibly matching TRBD1 (6 bases). CDR1 and CDR2 (germline): MNHEY, SVGAGI. The CDR3 consists of 13 residues. V dropped 6 bases and J dropped 8 bases, with 16 bases sitting between them. The CDR3 spells CASSPGQLGGYTF. The CDR3 DNA follows: TGTGCCAGCAGCCCCGGACAGCTTGGAGGCTACACCTTC.

The chain joins TRBV9 to TRBJ1-1; D might be TRBD1 (5 bases). The CDR3 totals 13 residues. Germline CDR1 is SGDLS and CDR2 is YYNGEE. Trimming took off 3 bases at V and 2 bases at J, with 8 bases between the two ends. The CDR3 loop is CASSGGVNTEAFF. CDR3 sequence (DNA): TGTGCCAGCAGCGGGGGGGTTAACACTGAAGCTTTCTTT.

The chain carries TRBV11-2 and TRBJ2-1; 11 bases map to TRBD2. Germline V CDR1 and CDR2: SGHAT, FQNNGV. The CDR3 has 15 residues. Losses at the gene ends were 5 bases for V and 5 bases for J; bases not matched to a gene: 5. CDR3 sequence (DNA): TGTGCCAGCAGCACCACTAGCGGGAGTAACAATGAGCAGTTCTTC. As protein: CASSTTSGSNNEQFF.

The V gene is TRBV27, the J gene TRBJ1-5; D uncertain. V was cut by 0 bases and J by 4 bases, with 4 bases left in between. The CDR3 runs to 13 residues. The V gene's germline CDR1 is MNHEY and CDR2 SMNVEV (reference sequence). CDR3 in DNA: TGTGCCAGCAGTTTATCTTTAAATCAGCCCCAGCATTTT. Its translation: CASSLSLNQPQHF.

The V and J genes are TRBV7-6 and TRBJ1-4; D call uncertain. Trimming took 5 bases from V and 0 from J, leaving 13 bases between them. CDR1 and CDR2 (germline): SGHVS, FNYEAQ. The CDR3 runs to 16 residues. The CDR3 DNA reads as TGTGCCAGCAGCCCTGGGAGAGCAACAACTAATGAAAAACTGTTTTTT. The encoded protein is CASSPGRATTNEKLFF.

The CDR3 DNA reads as TGTGCCAGCAGCGTACTAGCGGAGATTTACAATGAGCAGTTCTTC. Translating it yields CASSVLAEIYNEQFF. The chain joins TRBV9 to TRBJ2-1; 7 bases are a match to TRBD2. Looked up from germline, CDR1 is SGDLS and CDR2 is YYNGEE. There are 15 residues in the CDR3. The J segment lost 4 bases and the V segment lost 1 base, leaving 5 bases of the junction unmatched.

The rearrangement links TRBV29-1 to TRBJ1-2; TRBD1 is a possible D gene (5 bases). The length of the CDR3 is 12 residues. Germline V gene lookup returns CDR1 SQVTM and CDR2 ANQGSEA. V lost 4 bases and J 6 bases, leaving 12 bases between the germline ends. The CDR3 DNA follows: TGCAGCGTTGGGCCCCGGGGGAATGGCTACACCTTC. This gives the protein CSVGPRGNGYTF.

The chain carries TRBV2 and TRBJ2-5; 8 bases align to TRBD2. CDR1 is SNHLY, CDR2 FYNNEI, per germline. The trim removed 7 bases at V and 7 bases at J, leaving 14 bases unmatched. The CDR3 runs to 15 residues. DNA of the CDR3: TGTGCCAGCAACGACCCCACTAGCGGTTTCGGGACCCAGTACTTC. Translated, it gives CASNDPTSGFGTQYF.

By share, this clone ranks as medium-sized. The chain carries TRBV4-3 and TRBJ2-4, with 12 bases fitting TRBD1. V dropped 0 bases and J dropped 7; count of bases not matched to a gene: 4. This CDR3 has 16 residues. Germline CDR1 LGHNA, CDR2 YSLEER. DNA for the CDR3: TGCGCCAGCAGCCAAGATCAAGGGACAGGGGGCAACATTCAGTACTTC. Its protein product is CASSQDQGTGGNIQYF.

This clone was picked up a small number of times. The chain is built from TRBV6-1 and TRBJ2-4; a weak D match, TRBD2 (5 bases). CDR1 and CDR2 (germline): MNHNS, SASEGT. This CDR3 is built from 18 residues. The V end lost 2 bases, the J end lost 0 bases, and 17 bases lay between the germline ends. In DNA form, the CDR3 reads TGTGCCAGCAGTGAACCCTCCCCAGGACTGCTAGCCAAAAACATTCAGTACTTC. It is translated as CASSEPSPGLLAKNIQYF.

This chain links TRBV18 with TRBJ2-1; the match to TRBD2 covers 11 bases. V gave up 4 bases and J gave up 6 bases; unmatched junction bases: 11. CDR1 and CDR2 from the germline V gene are KGHSH and LQKENI. The CDR3 spans 17 residues. Written as DNA, the CDR3 is TGTGCCAGCTCACTCTTGCCAATAGCGGGAGGGAGCAATGAGCAGTTCTTC. Translated, it gives CASSLLPIAGGSNEQFF.

This clone came up once. The genes are TRBV6-5 and TRBJ2-7; a possible D gene is TRBD2 (5 bases). Germline CDR1 MNHEY, CDR2 SVGAGI. The CDR3 is made up of 15 amino acids. Deletions cut 0 bases from V and 1 base from J, with 10 bases between. CDR3 amino acids: CASSYSSSGSYEQYF. The CDR3 nucleotides read TGTGCCAGCAGTTACTCGTCCTCGGGGTCCTACGAGCAGTACTTC.